This T cell receptor (beta chain) was documented in a study of CD8 T cells in Susac syndrome. Treatment-naive patients with stable or active relapsing-remitting disease were the multiple sclerosis controls. TEMRA cells were FACS-enriched and CD8+ and CD4+ T cells negatively isolated. When the RNA was reverse transcribed, random hexamers were used with an input of roughly 0.5 to 1 ug. TCRdb processed the immunoSEQ multiplex PCR reads anew with MiXCR; each CDR3 protein has one entry. The sample lists about 200,000 distinct CDR3 sequences, approximately 90% occurring once. The CDR3 is 12 residues long. The germline CDR1 and CDR2 sequences are SEHNR and FQNEAQ (reference sequence). V was pared by 2 bases and J by 6 bases, with 8 bases between.

This TCR derives from a human donor with multiple sclerosis. Sequenced material: CD8+ T cells from PBMCs. The chain employs TRBV7-9 and TRBJ2-7, with D perhaps matching TRBD1 or TRBD2 (5 bases each). Here the CDR3 DNA reads TGTGCCAGCAGCTTACAGGGAGCCGAGCAGTACTTC. It specifies CASSLQGAEQYF.